The sequence of this T cell receptor beta chain was determined in a study of blood T cell repertoires in COVID-19. Participants had their cohort set by participant-reported clinical history. This clone was counted once. Clones were sequenced by immunoSEQ multiplex PCR, and TCRdb holds only the in-frame ones, with some missing. The sample consists of hundreds of thousands of clones, around 89% of them appearing once. Trimming removed 5 bases from V and 5 bases from J, with 12 bases in between. The CDR3 length is 13 residues. The chain is built from TRBV12-3 or TRBV12-4 and TRBJ1-1; tentative D call: TRBD1 (6 bases). The sequence came from a woman aged 25 to 39 who had recovered from COVID-19. Sequenced material: PBMCs or T cells enriched from blood (not recorded which). The CDR3 nucleotides are TGTGCCAGCAGTGGGGGACAAGGGACTGAAGCTTTCTTT. Translating it yields CASSGGQGTEAFF.